Following are 28 T cell receptor beta chains from one sample sequenced in a study of regulatory T cells in long-lasting Graves disease. The authors built TCR beta libraries using iRepertoire HTBI primers and Arm-PCR of CDR3 regions. TCRdb ran MiXCR on the multiplex PCR reads and lists one entry per CDR3 protein. The sample has under 350,000 distinct CDR3 sequences, 20% to 25% seen once; the top ten hold more than 50%. The time point: persistent/refractory GD, antithyroid drugs over 5 years with positive TRAb. RNA extracted from PBMCs served as the sequencing template. This specimen consisted of peripheral blood mononuclear cells (PBMCs), obtained when the disease was refractory, from a patient treated with antithyroid drugs. The receptors derive from a female donor with Graves disease.

The rearrangement links TRBV20-1 to TRBJ2-1; the match to TRBD2 covers 8 bases. The V segment lost 0 bases and the J segment 4 bases; nucleotides outside the gene matches: 8. CDR3 length: 16 residues. Germline loops: CDR1 DFQATT, CDR2 SNEGSKA (reference sequence). For the CDR3, the DNA is TGCAGTGCTAGAGATAGGGCGGGAGGACGTTACAATGAGCAGTTCTTC. It translates to CSARDRAGGRYNEQFF.

The gene calls are TRBV2 and TRBJ2-3; TRBD2 matches at 10 bases. The CDR3 has 16 amino acids. Germline lookup yields CDR1 SNHLY and CDR2 FYNNEI. The trim removed 7 bases at V and 1 base at J, leaving 8 bases unmatched. The CDR3 DNA follows: TGTGCCAGCAAAACTAGCGGGATGGCGGGCACAGATACGCAGTATTTT. The encoded protein is CASKTSGMAGTDTQYF.

V gene TRBV4-2 combines with J gene TRBJ1-1, with D possibly being TRBD1 (5 bases). The CDR3 runs 15 residues. Trimming left V 3 bases short and J 4 bases short, with 15 bases between. The V gene's germline CDR1 is LGHNA and CDR2 YNFKEQ. As DNA, the CDR3 is TGTGCCAGCAGCCAGGGCGTCGGGGGGTCCACTGAAGCTTTCTTT. Its translation: CASSQGVGGSTEAFF.

As to this clonotype: A much bigger clone sits one base away, suggesting this may be a read error. The chain employs TRBV28 and TRBJ2-2; 7 bases align to TRBD1. The CDR3 has 14 amino acids. Germline V CDR1 and CDR2: MDHEN, SYDVKM. DNA of the CDR3: TGTGCCAGCAGACAGGGGACCGAGACCGAGGAGCTGTTTTTT. Its translation is CASRQGTETEELFF. Looking up the rest from reference TRBV28 and TRBJ2-2 gives the full variable domain: DVKVTQSSRYLVKRTGEKVFLECVQDMDHENMFWYRQDPGLGLRLIYFSYDVKMKEKGDIPEGYSVSREKKERFSLILESASTNQTSMYLCASRQGTETEELFFGEGSRLTVL.

The genes are TRBV2 and TRBJ2-1; D not resolved. V lost 2 bases, J lost 3 bases, and 5 bases lay in between. The CDR3 runs to 13 residues. In germline, CDR1 is SNHLY, CDR2 FYNNEI. CDR3 nucleotide sequence: TGTGCCAGCAGTGAAAACTACTACAATGAGCAGTTCTTC. It translates to CASSENYYNEQFF.

This clonotype showed up just a few times. The rearrangement uses TRBV28 and TRBJ2-7; 8 bases map to TRBD1. With V trimmed by 8 bases and J by 2 bases, 8 bases remained unmatched. The CDR3 has 14 residues. Germline CDR1 reads MDHEN; CDR2 reads SYDVKM. In nucleotides, the CDR3 is TGTGCCAGCGCCCGGGACAGGAGGCCCTACGAGCAGTACTTC. This sequence encodes CASARDRRPYEQYF.

Of note for this clonotype: This could be a read error, since a much larger clone is one nucleotide away. The CDR3 loop is CASRPNQPQHF. The DNA for the CDR3 is TGTGCCAGCAGGCCAAATCAGCCCCAGCATTTT. V and J are TRBV5-5 and TRBJ1-5, with D unresolved. CDR3 size: 11 residues. Trimming took 5 bases from V and 4 from J, leaving 4 bases between them. Germline CDR1 is SGHKS and CDR2 is YYEKEE (reference sequence).

V gene TRBV6-2 or TRBV6-3 combines with J gene TRBJ1-5; D is ambiguous. With 5 bases removed from V and 4 bases from J, the gap between germline ends came to 15 bases. The CDR3 length is 15 residues. Looked up from germline, CDR1 is MNHEY and CDR2 is SVGEGT. CDR3 bases: TGTGCCAGCAGTGAATTTATTTGGGAGAATCAGCCCCAGCATTTT. This gives the protein CASSEFIWENQPQHF.

This clonotype was detected only a few times. The rearrangement links TRBV10-3 to TRBJ1-5; 10 bases are a match to TRBD1. CDR1 is ENHRY, CDR2 SYGVKD, per germline. This CDR3 contains 15 residues. V lost 3 bases to trimming and J lost 2 bases; unmatched junction nucleotides: 1. For the CDR3, the DNA is TGTGCCATCAGTGAAGGACAGGGGGGCAATCAGCCCCAGCATTTT. Translating gives CAISEGQGGNQPQHF.

Ten or more counts support this clonotype. The J gene is TRBJ1-5, the V gene TRBV28; D gene uncertain. V was pared by 3 bases and J by 4 bases, with 13 bases between. CDR1 and CDR2 from the germline V gene are MDHEN and SYDVKM. The CDR3 is made up of 15 amino acids. The CDR3 nucleotides are TGTGCCAGCAGTTTTCCCGGGAAAGGGAATCAGCCCCAGCATTTT. Translating it yields CASSFPGKGNQPQHF. The entire variable domain, with the rest obtained from reference TRBV28 and TRBJ1-5, is as follows: DVKVTQSSRYLVKRTGEKVFLECVQDMDHENMFWYRQDPGLGLRLIYFSYDVKMKEKGDIPEGYSVSREKKERFSLILESASTNQTSMYLCASSFPGKGNQPQHFGDGTRLSIL.

This clonotype showed up many times. The chain has TRBV12-3 or TRBV12-4 and TRBJ1-1; D ambiguous. The CDR3 has 13 residues. Trimming removed 3 bases at V and 1 base at J, with 6 bases between. The CDR3 nucleotides read TGTGCCAGCAGTTTGCATTGGAACACTGAAGCTTTCTTT. Translated, it gives CASSLHWNTEAFF.

The chain uses TRBV27 and TRBJ2-7; perhaps TRBD2 as D (6 bases). Trimming took 6 bases from V and 4 from J, leaving 16 bases between them. Germline V gives CDR1 MNHEY, CDR2 SMNVEV (reference sequence). The CDR3 consists of 14 residues. DNA for the CDR3: TGTGCCAGCAGGGAGGGCAGGGAGGCTTACGAGCAGTACTTC. Translated, it gives CASREGREAYEQYF.

This clonotype has ten or more counts. J is TRBJ2-7 and V is TRBV12-3 or TRBV12-4, with TRBD2 matching over 7 bases. Germline trimming cut 7 bases from V and 1 base from J; bases unmatched to any gene: 4. The CDR3 has 13 amino acids. CDR3 coding DNA: TGTGCCAGCAAAAGCGGGATTTCCTACGAGCAGTACTTC. Protein sequence: CASKSGISYEQYF.

The CDR3 region has the DNA TGTGCCAGCAGTTTGGGACGGTTCAATCAGCCCCAGCATTTT. Protein product: CASSLGRFNQPQHF. J is TRBJ1-5 and V is TRBV27; a weak D match, TRBD1 (5 bases). The CDR3 has 14 residues. V was trimmed by 3 bases and J by 3 bases, leaving 9 bases between them. CDR1 and CDR2 (germline): MNHEY, SMNVEV (reference sequence).

V and J are TRBV25-1 and TRBJ2-7; D call uncertain. Germline loops: CDR1 MGHDK, CDR2 SYGVNS. The CDR3 loop spans 14 amino acids. The V end lost 0 bases, the J end lost 2 bases, and 8 bases lay between the germline ends. The CDR3 sequence is CASSEYAPAYEQYF. The CDR3 DNA follows: TGTGCCAGCAGTGAATATGCGCCAGCCTACGAGCAGTACTTC.

J is TRBJ2-7 and V is TRBV7-2, with 9 bases fitting TRBD2. The length of the CDR3 is 14 residues. Germline V gene data show CDR1 as SGHTA and CDR2 as FQGNSA. Trimming removed 3 bases from V and 3 bases from J; junction bases left unmatched: 3. CDR3 sequence reads: CASSFAGGGYEQYF. For the CDR3, the DNA is TGTGCCAGCAGCTTCGCGGGAGGGGGCTACGAGCAGTACTTC.

In this sample, this clonotype turned up a few times. The chain has TRBV28 and TRBJ2-1, with 10 bases identical to TRBD2. The CDR3 is made up of 15 amino acids. V lost 4 bases and J lost 3; bases outside the gene matches: 3. Germline V gives CDR1 MDHEN, CDR2 SYDVKM. The CDR3 loop is CASSSGTSVYNEQFF. CDR3 DNA sequence: TGTGCCAGCAGTTCCGGGACTAGCGTCTACAATGAGCAGTTCTTC.

Points on this clonotype: A much larger clone lies one base from this, so it may be a read error. The conserved phenylalanine or tryptophan is not found at the CDR3 terminus, so this likely reflects a read error. V is TRBV7-9 and J is TRBJ1-1; D remains unclear. Germline V gene data show CDR1 as SEHNR and CDR2 as FQNEAQ (reference sequence). The CDR3 spans 14 residues. Between the trimmed V and J ends, which lost 4 bases and 1 base, there was a span of 10 bases. Here the CDR3 DNA reads TGTGCCAGCAGCTCCGTTGACGGGAACACTGAAGCTTTCCTT. Residues: CASSSVDGNTEAFL.

The rearrangement links TRBV27 to TRBJ2-4, with a weak D call TRBD2 (5 bases). In germline, CDR1 is MNHEY, CDR2 SMNVEV (reference sequence). CDR3 size: 15 residues. V was trimmed by 4 bases and J by 0 bases, leaving 10 bases between them. CDR3 sequence reads: CASSYLAGAKNIQYF. The CDR3 DNA is TGTGCCAGCAGTTATTTGGCGGGAGCCAAAAACATTCAGTACTTC.

Comments on this clonotype: A much larger clone differs from this one at a single base, so this may be a read error. The chain employs TRBV7-9 and TRBJ1-4; the match to TRBD1 covers 7 bases. The CDR3 spans 13 residues. Germline V gives CDR1 SEHNR, CDR2 FQNEAQ (reference sequence). The CDR3 here is CTSTFQGEEKLFF. CDR3 nucleotide sequence: TGTACCAGCACTTTCCAGGGGGAGGAAAAACTGTTTTTT.

This clonotype was found many times. The genes are TRBV3-1 and TRBJ2-7, with TRBD2 identical over 11 bases. Germline V CDR1 and CDR2: LGHDT, YNNKEL (reference sequence). The CDR3 loop spans 16 amino acids. Trimming at V came to 4 bases and at J to 0 bases, leaving 5 bases not matched to a gene. The CDR3 region is CASSPGTSGNSYEQYF. The CDR3 DNA reads TGTGCCAGCAGCCCCGGGACTAGCGGTAACTCCTACGAGCAGTACTTC.

The chain carries TRBV2 and TRBJ2-3; TRBD2 matches at 9 bases. CDR1 and CDR2 (germline): SNHLY, FYNNEI. The CDR3 runs to 14 residues. The J segment lost 5 bases and the V segment lost 6 bases, leaving 6 bases of the junction unmatched. The CDR3 sequence: CASSQAGGLDTQYF. DNA for the CDR3: TGTGCCAGCAGCCAAGCGGGAGGATTAGATACGCAGTATTTT. The complete variable domain, with remaining parts taken from reference TRBV2 and TRBJ2-3, reads EPEVTQTPSHQVTQMGQEVILRCVPISNHLYFYWYRQILGQKVEFLVSFYNNEISEKSEIFDDQFSVERPDGSNFTLKIRSTKLEDSAMYFCASSQAGGLDTQYFGPGTRLTVL.

This clonotype was seen many times. The CDR3 sequence: CASRISTVYGYTF. DNA of the CDR3: TGTGCCAGCAGGATATCGACGGTTTATGGCTACACCTTC. The chain couples TRBV6-1 to TRBJ1-2; no clear D. The CDR3 totals 13 residues. Germline loops: CDR1 MNHNS, CDR2 SASEGT. V shed 6 bases and J shed 5 bases, with 13 bases lying between them.

The sample holds one count of this clonotype. The rearrangement joins TRBV7-9 to TRBJ2-1, with no clear D. The ends were cut back, 1 base at V and 9 bases at J, with 13 bases in the middle. CDR1 is SEHNR, CDR2 FQNEAQ, per germline (reference sequence). There are 14 residues in the CDR3. The CDR3 sequence: CASSLDLRHFEQFF. The CDR3 region has the DNA TGTGCCAGCAGCTTAGACCTAAGGCATTTTGAGCAGTTCTTC.

Of note for this clonotype: This may come from a read error, since a much larger clone is one base off. This chain joins TRBV6-2 or TRBV6-3 and TRBJ2-7, with D unresolved. Germline CDR1 MNHEY, CDR2 SVGEGT. The CDR3 contains 14 residues. The CDR3 sequence: CANSYSTSRYEQYF. CDR3 bases: TGTGCCAACAGTTACTCGACTTCCCGCTACGAGCAGTACTTC.

V usage is TRBV13 and J usage is TRBJ2-7; TRBD1 is a possible D gene (6 bases). Germline V lookup: CDR1 PRHDT, CDR2 FYEKMQ (reference sequence). The CDR3 has 14 residues. V lost 5 bases and J lost 2, with 13 bases in between. Written as DNA, the CDR3 is TGTGCCAGCAGCCCCTCGGACAGTCCCTACGAGCAGTACTTC. Translated: CASSPSDSPYEQYF.

This clonotype turned up a few times. This sequence joins TRBV7-2 and TRBJ1-5; D is ambiguous. The CDR3 consists of 16 residues. Trimming took 1 base from V and 0 from J, leaving 10 bases between them. Germline V CDR1 and CDR2: SGHTA, FQGNSA. The CDR3 reads CASSLVTDYSNQPQHF. The CDR3, as DNA: TGTGCCAGCAGCTTAGTTACGGATTATAGCAATCAGCCCCAGCATTTT.

This clonotype was counted at least ten times. The chain employs TRBV6-2 or TRBV6-3 and TRBJ1-2, with TRBD1 as a possible D gene (5 bases). Germline V gene data show CDR1 as MNHEY and CDR2 as SVGEGT. The length of the CDR3 is 14 residues. Trimming cost V 6 bases and J 3 bases, with 14 bases left between them. The CDR3 loop is CASRRSGVDYGYTF. In DNA, the CDR3 is TGTGCCAGCAGGCGATCGGGGGTGGACTATGGCTACACCTTC.